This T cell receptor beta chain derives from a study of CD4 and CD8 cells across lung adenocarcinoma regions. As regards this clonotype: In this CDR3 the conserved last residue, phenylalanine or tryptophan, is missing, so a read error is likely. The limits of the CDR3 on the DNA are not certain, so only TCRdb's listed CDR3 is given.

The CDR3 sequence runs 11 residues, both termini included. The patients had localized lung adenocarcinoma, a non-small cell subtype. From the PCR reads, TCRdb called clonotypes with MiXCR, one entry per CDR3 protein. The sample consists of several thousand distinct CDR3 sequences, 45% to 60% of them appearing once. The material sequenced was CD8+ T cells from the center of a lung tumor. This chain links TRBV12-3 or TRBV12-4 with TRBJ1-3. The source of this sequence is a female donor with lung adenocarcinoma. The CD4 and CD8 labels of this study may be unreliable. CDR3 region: CASSLGLLAGV.